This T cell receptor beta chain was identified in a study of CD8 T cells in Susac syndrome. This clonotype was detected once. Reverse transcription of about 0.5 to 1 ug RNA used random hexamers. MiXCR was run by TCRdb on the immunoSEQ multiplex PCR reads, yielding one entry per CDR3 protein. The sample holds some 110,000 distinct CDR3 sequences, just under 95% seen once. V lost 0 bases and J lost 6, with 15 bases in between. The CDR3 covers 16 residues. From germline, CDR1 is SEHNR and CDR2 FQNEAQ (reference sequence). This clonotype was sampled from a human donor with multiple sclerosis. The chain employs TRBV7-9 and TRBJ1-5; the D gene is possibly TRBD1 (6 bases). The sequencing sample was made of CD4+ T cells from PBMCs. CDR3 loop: CASSLASGGRGQPQHF. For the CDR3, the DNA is TGTGCCAGCAGCTTAGCCAGCGGGGGGCGCGGTCAGCCCCAGCATTTT.